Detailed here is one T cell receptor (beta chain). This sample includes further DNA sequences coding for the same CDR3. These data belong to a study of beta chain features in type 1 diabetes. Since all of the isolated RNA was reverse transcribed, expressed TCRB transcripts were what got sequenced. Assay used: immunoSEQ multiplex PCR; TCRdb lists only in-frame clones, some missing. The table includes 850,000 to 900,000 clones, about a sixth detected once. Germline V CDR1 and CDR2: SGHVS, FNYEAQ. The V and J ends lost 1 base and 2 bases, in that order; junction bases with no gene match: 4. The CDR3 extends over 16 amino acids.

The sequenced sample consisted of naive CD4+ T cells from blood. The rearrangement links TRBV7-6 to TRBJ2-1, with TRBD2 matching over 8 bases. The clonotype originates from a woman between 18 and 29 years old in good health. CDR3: CASSLEGTSPYNEQFF. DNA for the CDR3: TGTGCCAGCAGCTTAGAAGGGACTAGTCCCTACAATGAGCAGTTCTTC. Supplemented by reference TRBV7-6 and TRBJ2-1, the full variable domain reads GAGVSQSPRYKVTKRGQDVALRCDPISGHVSLYWYRQALGQGPEFLTYFNYEAQQDKSGLPNDRFSAERPEGSISTLTIQRTEQRDSAMYRCASSLEGTSPYNEQFFGPGTRLTVL.